What follows are 27 T cell receptor beta chains derived from one specimen sequenced in a study of PD-1 blockade in classical Hodgkin lymphoma. No patient escaped relapse after autologous stem cell transplantation, and brentuximab vedotin exposure varied. Assay used: immunoSEQ multiplex PCR; TCRdb lists only in-frame clones, some missing. Of around 46,000 clones detected, over 70% appear once; the ten largest clones hold approximately 21%. This specimen was peripheral blood mononuclear cells (PBMCs), taken before the second cycle of nivolumab. The source is a human donor with classical Hodgkin lymphoma.

The genes are TRBV9 and TRBJ2-2; D unclear. The CDR3 loop spans 15 amino acids. Germline V lookup: CDR1 SGDLS, CDR2 YYNGEE. V was pared by 0 bases and J by 5 bases, with 11 bases between. CDR3 loop: CASSVAGLRTGELFF. The DNA for the CDR3 is TGTGCCAGCAGCGTAGCTGGCCTAAGAACCGGGGAGCTGTTTTTT. The whole variable domain, filled in from reference TRBV9 and TRBJ2-2, reads DSGVTQTPKHLITATGQRVTLRCSPRSGDLSVYWYQQSLDQGLQFLIQYYNGEERAKGNILERFSAQQFPDLHSELNLSSLELGDSALYFCASSVAGLRTGELFFGEGSRLTVL.

This chain links TRBV27 with TRBJ2-2; no definite D call. CDR1 and CDR2 (germline): MNHEY, SMNVEV (reference sequence). The CDR3 runs to 12 residues. Trimming shortened V by 3 bases and J by 13 bases, and 12 bases separated the two germline ends. CDR3 residues: CASSFRSNRLFF. The CDR3 coding sequence is TGTGCCAGCAGTTTCCGCTCGAACAGGCTGTTTTTT.

On this clone itself: An end of the junction does not agree with germline; a read error may underlie this. The gene calls are TRBV30 and TRBJ1-1, with 7 bases that match TRBD1. The germline V gene encodes CDR1 GTSNPN and CDR2 SVGIG (reference sequence). The CDR3 totals 13 residues. This CDR3 reads CAWSVVRGRGADF. DNA for the CDR3: TGTGCCTGGAGTGTAGTGAGGGGGCGAGGGGCAGATTTT. Complete variable domain (other parts from reference TRBV30 and TRBJ1-1): SQTIHQWPATLVQPVGSPLSLECTVEGTSNPNLYWYRQAAGRGLQLLFYSVGIGQISSEVPQNLSASRPQDRQFILSSKKLLLSDSGFYLCAWSVVRGRGADFGQGTRLTVV.

The J gene is TRBJ2-7, the V gene TRBV11-2, with D perhaps matching TRBD2 (5 bases). With 4 bases removed from V and 3 bases from J, the gap between germline ends came to 13 bases. The CDR3 covers 14 residues. Germline CDR1 SGHAT, CDR2 FQNNGV. CDR3: CASSSSPGNYEQYF. DNA of the CDR3: TGTGCCAGCAGCTCTTCACCGGGGAACTACGAGCAGTACTTC.

This clone appeared a few times. The CDR3 DNA is TGTGCCAGCAGTGGAGCTGGACAGGGGGCTCCTGAAGCTTTCTTT. This encodes CASSGAGQGAPEAFF. V and J are TRBV25-1 and TRBJ1-1, with 11 nucleotides matching TRBD1. V dropped 4 bases and J dropped 6; count of bases not matched to a gene: 7. The germline CDR1 and CDR2 sequences are MGHDK and SYGVNS. This CDR3 has 15 residues.

The chain uses TRBV29-1 and TRBJ1-2; no definite D call. Trimming shortened V by 6 bases and J by 1 base, and 18 bases separated the two germline ends. The germline V gene has CDR1 SQVTM and CDR2 ANQGSEA. This CDR3 spans 15 amino acids. The CDR3 protein is CSVGNGPPFNYGYTF. Here the CDR3 DNA reads TGCAGCGTAGGAAATGGGCCCCCCTTTAACTATGGCTACACCTTC.

The V and J genes are TRBV7-3 and TRBJ2-7; D remains ambiguous. The CDR3 runs to 15 residues. The germline V and J ends were trimmed by 1 base and 1 base, with 11 bases remaining between them. Germline lookup yields CDR1 SGHTA and CDR2 FQGTGA. CDR3 DNA sequence: TGTGCCAGCAGCTTAATTTCGGCAAGTTCCTACGAGCAGTACTTC. Its translation is CASSLISASSYEQYF.

This chain uses TRBV7-8 with TRBJ2-5; D gene ambiguous. Trimming took 2 bases from V and 3 from J, leaving 13 bases between them. CDR3 length equals 15 residues. Looked up from germline, CDR1 is SGHVS and CDR2 is FQNEAQ. CDR3 amino acids: CASSLRLTPEETQYF. CDR3 sequence (DNA): TGTGCCAGCAGCTTAAGGCTAACCCCCGAAGAGACCCAGTACTTC.

The V and J genes are TRBV28 and TRBJ2-1, with 16 bases fitting TRBD2. The length of the CDR3 is 17 residues. With 3 bases clipped from V and 7 bases from J, the junction kept 6 bases outside the gene matches. The germline CDR1 and CDR2 sequences are MDHEN and SYDVKM. The CDR3 DNA sequence: TGTGCCAGCAGTTTCGGGACTAGCGGGAGGGCTAGGAATGAGCAGTTCTTC. Residues: CASSFGTSGRARNEQFF.

The rearrangement links TRBV11-2 to TRBJ1-2; D not certain. The CDR3 totals 15 residues. Germline values: CDR1 SGHAT, CDR2 FQNNGV. The V and J ends lost 5 bases and 3 bases respectively, with 16 bases between them. The CDR3 DNA reads TGTGCCAGCAGCGATGAGACCACATGGGACTATGGCTACACCTTC. Translating it yields CASSDETTWDYGYTF. Full variable domain (remainder filled in from reference TRBV11-2 and TRBJ1-2): EAGVAQSPRYKIIEKRQSVAFWCNPISGHATLYWYQQILGQGPKLLIQFQNNGVVDDSQLPKDRFSAERLKGVDSTLKIQPAKLEDSAVYLCASSDETTWDYGYTFGSGTRLTVV.

This rearrangement joins TRBV6-5 to TRBJ1-6; 8 bases map to TRBD1. The CDR3 consists of 13 residues. Germline V CDR1 and CDR2: MNHEY, SVGAGI. V lost 10 bases to trimming and J lost 5 bases; unmatched junction nucleotides: 4. CDR3 in DNA: TGTGCCACCGGGACAGGTGATAATTCACCCCTCCACTTT. Its protein product is CATGTGDNSPLHF.

The chain combines TRBV18 with TRBJ1-1, with TRBD1 as a possible D gene (5 bases). With 4 bases removed from V and 5 bases from J, the gap between germline ends came to 14 bases. This CDR3 spans 14 amino acids. In germline, CDR1 is KGHSH, CDR2 LQKENI. The CDR3 loop is CASSLDWGTTEAFF. The CDR3 DNA is TGTGCCAGCTCACTCGACTGGGGCACGACTGAAGCTTTCTTT.

The gene calls are TRBV15 and TRBJ1-1; perhaps TRBD1 as D (6 bases). Germline V lookup: CDR1 LNHNV, CDR2 YYDKDF (reference sequence). The CDR3 totals 14 residues. V lost 4 bases and J lost 1, with 10 bases in between. In nucleotides, the CDR3 is TGTGCCACCAGCAAAACAGGGAGGAACACTGAAGCTTTCTTT. Translation: CATSKTGRNTEAFF.

This sequence joins TRBV7-9 and TRBJ2-5; the D gene is possibly TRBD1 (6 bases). V lost 5 bases, J lost 4 bases, and 14 bases lay in between. This CDR3 region has 14 residues. Germline assignment: CDR1 SEHNR and CDR2 FQNEAQ (reference sequence). CDR3 in amino acids: CASSKAVGAETQYF. CDR3 nucleotides: TGTGCCAGCAGCAAAGCGGTGGGGGCAGAGACCCAGTACTTC.

The rearrangement links TRBV25-1 to TRBJ1-2; 8 bases fit TRBD1. V dropped 2 bases and J dropped 2; count of bases not matched to a gene: 7. Germline V gives CDR1 MGHDK, CDR2 SYGVNS. This CDR3 region has 16 residues. The CDR3 reads CASSEGRGRGNYGYTF. The DNA of the CDR3 is TGTGCCAGCAGTGAAGGCAGGGGGCGCGGAAACTATGGCTACACCTTC.

The chain couples TRBV6-5 to TRBJ2-7; 7 bases map to TRBD2. Germline CDR1 and CDR2: MNHEY and SVGAGI. V shed 5 bases, J shed 2 bases, and the junction held 9 bases outside the gene matches. The CDR3 spans 15 residues. In nucleotides, the CDR3 is TGTGCCAGCAGTAACCGGGACTATCACACCTACGAGCAGTACTTC. Its protein product is CASSNRDYHTYEQYF.

The chain joins TRBV7-3 to TRBJ2-4; D gene uncertain. The CDR3 length is 13 residues. Germline V gives CDR1 SGHTA, CDR2 FQGTGA. Trimming took 1 base from V and 9 from J, leaving 10 bases between them. The CDR3 region is CASSLRDNGIQYF. The CDR3 DNA sequence: TGTGCCAGCAGCTTAAGGGATAACGGCATTCAGTACTTC.

The chain combines TRBV5-1 with TRBJ2-7; D possibly corresponds to TRBD1 (6 bases). Trimming pared 7 bases from V and 6 bases from J, leaving 11 bases between. This CDR3 region has 11 residues. The germline CDR1 and CDR2 sequences are SGHRS and YFSETQ. The CDR3 is CASGQGSEQYF. The CDR3 DNA reads as TGCGCCAGCGGCCAGGGGTCCGAGCAGTACTTC.

The chain joins TRBV2 to TRBJ2-2; D may be TRBD1 or TRBD2 (5 bases each). Trimming pared 11 bases from V and 0 bases from J, leaving 13 bases between. The CDR3 is 14 amino acids. The germline V gene has CDR1 SNHLY and CDR2 FYNNEI. The CDR3 nucleotides read TGTGCCGTTGGAGGCAGGGCGAACACCGGGGAGCTGTTTTTT. Its translation is CAVGGRANTGELFF. Full variable domain (outside the CDR3, taken from reference TRBV2 and TRBJ2-2): EPEVTQTPSHQVTQMGQEVILRCVPISNHLYFYWYRQILGQKVEFLVSFYNNEISEKSEIFDDQFSVERPDGSNFTLKIRSTKLEDSAMYFCAVGGRANTGELFFGEGSRLTVL.

This chain connects TRBV5-1 to TRBJ2-3, with a weak D call TRBD2 (6 bases). CDR1 and CDR2 from the germline V gene are SGHRS and YFSETQ. V lost 4 bases to trimming and J lost 2 bases, with 14 bases between them. The CDR3 loop spans 15 amino acids. CDR3 in amino acids: CASSRDGGNTDTQYF. The CDR3, as DNA: TGCGCCAGCAGCCGGGATGGGGGGAACACAGATACGCAGTATTTT.

The chain joins TRBV10-2 to TRBJ2-7; the D gene is possibly TRBD2 (5 bases). This CDR3 spans 15 amino acids. Looked up from germline, CDR1 is WSHSY and CDR2 is SAAADI. With 0 bases removed from V and 1 base from J, the gap between germline ends came to 10 bases. CDR3: CASSESSGLSYEQYF. The CDR3 DNA sequence: TGCGCCAGCAGTGAGTCCAGCGGCCTTTCCTACGAGCAGTACTTC.

The CDR3 nucleotides read TGTGCCAGCAGCTTCCCGGGACTAGCGGGAGGGCGGAACTACGAGCAGTACTTC. Translating gives CASSFPGLAGGRNYEQYF. The chain joins TRBV7-9 to TRBJ2-7, with 16 nucleotides matching TRBD2. The CDR3 length is 18 residues. Germline V gene data show CDR1 as SEHNR and CDR2 as FQNEAQ (reference sequence). V was clipped by 3 bases and J by 3 bases; unmatched bases: 8.

This clone has just one count. The chain is built from TRBV7-9 and TRBJ1-2, with D perhaps matching TRBD1 (5 bases). Per the germline V gene, CDR1 is SEHNR and CDR2 is FQNEAQ (reference sequence). This CDR3 is 14 amino acids long. V shed 3 bases and J shed 2 bases, with 10 bases lying between them. For the CDR3, the DNA is TGTGCCAGCAGCTTTCAGGGAATCAACTATGGCTACACCTTC. It codes for CASSFQGINYGYTF.

V usage is TRBV28 and J usage is TRBJ1-3; TRBD1 aligns across 7 bases. V gave up 5 bases and J gave up 5 bases; unmatched junction bases: 3. Germline V gene lookup returns CDR1 MDHEN and CDR2 SYDVKM. The CDR3 is 13 residues long. The CDR3 loop is CASSLQGRNTIYF. In DNA form, the CDR3 reads TGTGCCAGCAGTCTACAGGGGAGAAACACCATATATTTT.

Only one count was recorded for this clone. V is TRBV9 and J is TRBJ2-1; perhaps TRBD2 as D (5 bases). The CDR3 runs to 13 residues. Germline V gives CDR1 SGDLS, CDR2 YYNGEE. Between the trimmed V and J ends, which lost 0 bases and 8 bases, there was a span of 9 bases. The CDR3 DNA sequence: TGTGCCAGCAGCGTAGTGGGAGCGGATGAGCAGTTCTTC. This translates into CASSVVGADEQFF.

The gene calls are TRBV30 and TRBJ1-3; no firm D call. The germline gives CDR1 GTSNPN, CDR2 SVGIG (reference sequence). V lost 7 bases and J 1 base, leaving 11 bases between the germline ends. The CDR3 covers 13 residues. CDR3 DNA sequence: TGTGCCTCCAACACGGGATCTGGAAACACCATATATTTT. Translated, it gives CASNTGSGNTIYF.

The chain is built from TRBV7-8 and TRBJ2-7, with TRBD1 as a possible D gene (6 bases). The V gene's germline CDR1 is SGHVS and CDR2 FQNEAQ. This CDR3 comprises 13 residues. V was clipped by 4 bases and J by 12 bases, with 19 bases between them. The CDR3 reads CASSSGGDSSRYF. In DNA form, the CDR3 reads TGTGCCAGCAGCTCTGGGGGCGATTCTAGCCGGTACTTC.